This T cell receptor beta chain emerged from a study of tumor-infiltrating lymphocytes in oesophageal squamous cell carcinoma. Germline CDR1 and CDR2: MNHEY and SMNVEV (reference sequence). There are 18 residues in the CDR3. TCRdb reanalysed the PCR reads using MiXCR and keeps one entry per CDR3 protein. The table includes fewer than 25,000 distinct CDR3 sequences, over 30% detected once. The receptor was derived from a female donor with esophageal squamous cell carcinoma. The V and J genes are TRBV27 and TRBJ2-1, with 12 nucleotides matching TRBD1. The DNA end favors TRBJ2-7, so the J call may be wrong. The sample taken for sequencing was esophageal tumor tissue. The CDR3 nucleotides read TGTGCCAGCAGTTCCGGGACAGGGGGCGGCCTCCTCTACAATGAGCAGTACTTC. Translated: CASSSGTGGGLLYNEQYF.